The present TCR beta chain was sequenced within a study of T cells in Graves' hyperthyroidism and ophthalmopathy. Overall study findings and caveats: Ophthalmopathy could be told apart from stable hyperthyroidism with a 13 V-J model.

As for this clonotype: Its antigen is unknown.

Trimming removed 5 bases from V and 1 base from J; junction bases left unmatched: 5. Germline V lookup: CDR1 SGHTA, CDR2 FQGNSA. There are 15 residues in the CDR3. Authors of the study amplified TCR beta CDR3 regions from RNA transcripts. HTBI primers were employed in a first-round RT-PCR of the TCR CDR3. TCRdb processed the multiplex PCR reads anew with MiXCR; each CDR3 protein has one entry. The profile shows under 350,000 distinct CDR3 sequences, 18% of them singletons. The genes are TRBV7-2 and TRBJ1-5; TRBD1 agrees at 7 bases. The specimen was blood. The receptor's source is a woman in her forties or fifties with Graves' hyperthyroidism. CDR3 bases: TGTGCCAGCAGCGCAGGGACAGAAAGCAATCAGCCCCAGCATTTT. Translating gives CASSAGTESNQPQHF.